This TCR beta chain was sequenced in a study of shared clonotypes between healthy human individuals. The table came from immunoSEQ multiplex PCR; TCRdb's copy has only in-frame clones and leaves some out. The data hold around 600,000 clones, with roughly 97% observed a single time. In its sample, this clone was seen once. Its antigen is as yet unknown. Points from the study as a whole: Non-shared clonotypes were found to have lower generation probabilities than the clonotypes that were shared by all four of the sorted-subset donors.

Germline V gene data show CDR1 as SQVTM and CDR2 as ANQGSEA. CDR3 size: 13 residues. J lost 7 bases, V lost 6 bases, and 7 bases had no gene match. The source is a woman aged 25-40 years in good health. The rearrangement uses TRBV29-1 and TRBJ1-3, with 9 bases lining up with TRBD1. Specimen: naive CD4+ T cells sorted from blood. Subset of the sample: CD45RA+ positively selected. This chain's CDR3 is CSVGQGKDNTIYF. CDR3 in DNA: TGCAGCGTCGGACAGGGGAAGGATAACACCATATATTTT.